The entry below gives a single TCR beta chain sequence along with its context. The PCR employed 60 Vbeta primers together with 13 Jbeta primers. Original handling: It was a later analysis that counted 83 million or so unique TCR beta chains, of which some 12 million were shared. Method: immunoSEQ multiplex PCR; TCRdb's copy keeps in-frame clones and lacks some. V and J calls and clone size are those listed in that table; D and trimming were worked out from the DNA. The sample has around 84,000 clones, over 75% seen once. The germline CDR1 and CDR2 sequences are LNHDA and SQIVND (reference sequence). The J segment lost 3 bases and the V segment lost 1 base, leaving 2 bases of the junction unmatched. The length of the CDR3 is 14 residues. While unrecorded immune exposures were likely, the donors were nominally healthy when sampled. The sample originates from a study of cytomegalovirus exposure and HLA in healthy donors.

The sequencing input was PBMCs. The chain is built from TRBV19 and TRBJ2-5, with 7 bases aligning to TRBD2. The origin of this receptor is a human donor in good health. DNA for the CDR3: TGTGCCAGTAGTATAGTTGCGGGGGAAGAGACCCAGTACTTC. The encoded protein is CASSIVAGEETQYF.